These T cell receptor beta chains were read from a single sample in a study of shared clonotypes between healthy human individuals. Assay: immunoSEQ multiplex PCR; the TCRdb copy retains only in-frame clones and omits some. The sample records 230,000 or so clones, approximately 65% being singletons. The sequenced material came from memory CD4+ T cells sorted from blood. The receptors were gathered from a man younger than 40 in good health. CDR3s include the opening cysteine and the closing phenylalanine or tryptophan. The order of the fields is J gene, V gene, clone size, D gene, CDR3 DNA, CDR3 protein. A D gene is named only where the DNA matches it firmly. Only some rows state a clone size, as once, few, many or a class for expanded clones.

TRBJ2-1	TRBV2	NA	TRBD1	TGTGCCAGCAGCCAAACAGGGGAGACCTACAATGAGCAGTTCTTC	CASSQTGETYNEQFF
TRBJ2-1	TRBV5-4	NA	TRBD1	TGTGCCAGCAGCTCTGGACAGGGGGCAGGTGAGCAGTTCTTC	CASSSGQGAGEQFF
TRBJ1-1	TRBV2	NA	TRBD1	TGTGCCAGCAGTGGGGGAGGGGGCCGGAACACTGAAGCTTTCTTT	CASSGGGGRNTEAFF
TRBJ1-1	TRBV19	NA	TRBD1	TGTGCCAGCACCACGGACAGGGTAGGGGCGGCTTTCTTT	CASTTDRVGAAFF
TRBJ1-1	TRBV5-1	NA	NA	TGCGCCAGCAGCTTGCCTGGACAGAATTGGAACACTGAAGCTTTCTTT	CASSLPGQNWNTEAFF
TRBJ1-2	TRBV4-3	NA	NA	TGCGCCAGCAGCCAAGAAAGGGCTCCCTGGTTCGGCTACACCTTC	CASSQERAPWFGYTF
TRBJ2-2	TRBV5-1	NA	TRBD2	TGCGCCAGCAGCTTGGTCGGGAGGGGCACCGGGGAGCTGTTTTTT	CASSLVGRGTGELFF
TRBJ2-3	TRBV6-5	NA	NA	TGTGCCAGCAGTTACTCGTTATGGGAAGATACGCAGTATTTT	CASSYSLWEDTQYF
TRBJ1-4	TRBV10-1	many	NA	TGCGCCAGCAGTGACAGGATGCATGAAAAACTGTTTTTT	CASSDRMHEKLFF
TRBJ2-1	TRBV25-1	few	TRBD2	TGTGCCAGCAGGCAAGCGGGAGGGCCGCACAATGAGCAGTTCTTC	CASRQAGGPHNEQFF
TRBJ1-1	TRBV25-1	NA	NA	TGTGCCAGCAGTGGTCCTGAAGCTTTCTTT	CASSGPEAFF
TRBJ2-5	TRBV5-1	NA	TRBD2	TGCGCCAGCAGCCAATTACCGGGACTAGCGGGAGCGGGAGAGACCCAGTACTTC	CASSQLPGLAGAGETQYF
TRBJ2-2	TRBV7-6	NA	TRBD2	TGTGCCAGCACCTCAGGGATACCGGGACTAGCGCCTAACACCGGGGAGCTGTTTTTT	CASTSGIPGLAPNTGELFF
TRBJ1-2	TRBV14	NA	NA	TGTGCCAGCAGCCAACAGACCGGGGCCGGCTACACCTTC	CASSQQTGAGYTF
TRBJ2-5	TRBV11-2	once	NA	TGTGCCAGCAGCCCCCGGGACGGACAAGAGACCCAGTACTTC	CASSPRDGQETQYF
TRBJ1-1	TRBV7-9	once	TRBD1	TGTGCCAGCAGCTTGGTGGAGGGGGCAGTGACTGAAGCTTTCTTT	CASSLVEGAVTEAFF
TRBJ2-1	TRBV25-1	few	NA	TGTGCCAGCAGTGTTGCCAGGGCCTTATACAATGAGCAGTTCTTC	CASSVARALYNEQFF
TRBJ1-1	TRBV30	few	NA	TGTGCCTGGACCAAGGGAGCAGGGACTGAAGCTTTCTTT	CAWTKGAGTEAFF
TRBJ1-1	TRBV6-5	NA	NA	TGTGCCAGCAGTCAACGGGGCACTGAAGCTTTCTTT	CASSQRGTEAFF
TRBJ2-1	TRBV18	NA	NA	TGTGCCAGCTCACCACAGGGCAGCTCCTACAATGAGCAGTTCTTC	CASSPQGSSYNEQFF
TRBJ2-2	TRBV19	NA	TRBD1	TGTGCCAGTAAACGGGACAGGTCATACACCGGGGAGCTGTTTTTT	CASKRDRSYTGELFF
TRBJ1-5	TRBV28	NA	TRBD1	TGTGCCAGCAGTTTGTTTATGCAGGGGGTTAGCAATCAGCCCCAGCATTTT	CASSLFMQGVSNQPQHF
TRBJ2-7	TRBV10-3	few	TRBD2	TGTGCCATCAGGAGCGGGGACGGCTACGAGCAGTACTTC	CAIRSGDGYEQYF
TRBJ1-3	TRBV25-1	few	NA	TGTGCCAGCATGGACAGTCTACGCACCATATATTTT	CASMDSLRTIYF
TRBJ2-5	TRBV30	few	NA	TGTGCCTGGACTGCTAGCAGCCAAGAGACCCAGTACTTC	CAWTASSQETQYF
TRBJ2-3	TRBV27	NA	NA	TGTGCCAGCAGTTTAAGGGCCACAGATACGCAGTATTTT	CASSLRATDTQYF
TRBJ2-7	TRBV19	NA	TRBD1	TGTGCCAGTAGACCGACAGGGACCTCATACGAGCAGTACTTC	CASRPTGTSYEQYF
TRBJ2-7	TRBV7-3	NA	TRBD2	TGTGCCAGCAGCTTAGCGGGGGTGCACTACGAGCAGTACTTC	CASSLAGVHYEQYF
TRBJ1-4	TRBV18	few	NA	TGTGCCAGCTCACCACCTGGGACATCGACTAATGAAAAACTGTTTTTT	CASSPPGTSTNEKLFF
TRBJ1-2	TRBV7-8	NA	NA	TGTGCCAGCAGCTTAGGGGACTCGGGGGCCTATGGCTACACCTTC	CASSLGDSGAYGYTF